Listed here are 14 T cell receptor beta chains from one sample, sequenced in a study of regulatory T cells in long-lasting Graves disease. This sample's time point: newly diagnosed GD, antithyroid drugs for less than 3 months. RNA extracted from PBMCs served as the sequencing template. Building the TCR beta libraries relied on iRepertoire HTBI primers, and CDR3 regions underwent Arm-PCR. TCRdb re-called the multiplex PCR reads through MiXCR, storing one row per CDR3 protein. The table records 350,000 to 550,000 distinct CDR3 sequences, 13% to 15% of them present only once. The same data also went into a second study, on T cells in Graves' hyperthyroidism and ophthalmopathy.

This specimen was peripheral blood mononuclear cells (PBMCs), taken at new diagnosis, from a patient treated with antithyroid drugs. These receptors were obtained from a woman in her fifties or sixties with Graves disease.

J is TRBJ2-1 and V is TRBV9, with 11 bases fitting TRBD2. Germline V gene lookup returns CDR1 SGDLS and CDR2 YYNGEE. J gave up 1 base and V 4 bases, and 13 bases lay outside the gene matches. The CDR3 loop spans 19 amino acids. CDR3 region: CASSFGTSGIFWSYNEQFF. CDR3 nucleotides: TGTGCCAGCAGCTTCGGGACTAGCGGAATATTCTGGTCCTACAATGAGCAGTTCTTC.

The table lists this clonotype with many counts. This CDR3 reads CASSFRQGGRTEAFF. In DNA, the CDR3 is TGTGCCAGCAGTTTCAGACAGGGGGGGCGAACTGAAGCTTTCTTT. This chain connects TRBV28 to TRBJ1-1; 9 nucleotides line up with TRBD1. V gave up 3 bases and J gave up 5 bases; unmatched junction bases: 7. CDR1 and CDR2 (germline): MDHEN, SYDVKM. The CDR3 has 15 amino acids.

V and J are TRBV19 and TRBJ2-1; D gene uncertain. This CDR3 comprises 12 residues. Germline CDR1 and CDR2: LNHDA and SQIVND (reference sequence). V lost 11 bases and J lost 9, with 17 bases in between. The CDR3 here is CAASSILSEQFF. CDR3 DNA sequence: TGTGCCGCCAGTAGTATACTATCTGAGCAGTTCTTC.

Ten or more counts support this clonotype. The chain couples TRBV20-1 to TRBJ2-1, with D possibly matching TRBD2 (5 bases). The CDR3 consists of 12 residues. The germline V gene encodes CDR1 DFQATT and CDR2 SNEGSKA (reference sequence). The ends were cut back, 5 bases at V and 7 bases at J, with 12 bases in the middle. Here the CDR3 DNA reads TGCAGTGCTCGCCTCGGGGTAAATGAGCAGTTCTTC. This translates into CSARLGVNEQFF.

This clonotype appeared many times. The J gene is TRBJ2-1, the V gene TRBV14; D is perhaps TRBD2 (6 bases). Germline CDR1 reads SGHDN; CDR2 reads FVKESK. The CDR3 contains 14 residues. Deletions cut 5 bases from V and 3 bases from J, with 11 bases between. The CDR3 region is CASSARDFYNEQFF. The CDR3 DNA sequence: TGTGCCAGCAGCGCCCGGGACTTCTACAATGAGCAGTTCTTC.

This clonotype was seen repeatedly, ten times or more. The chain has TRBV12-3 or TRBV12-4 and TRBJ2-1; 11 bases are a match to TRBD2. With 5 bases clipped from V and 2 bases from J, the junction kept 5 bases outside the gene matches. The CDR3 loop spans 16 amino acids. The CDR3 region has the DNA TGTGCCAGCAGTCCGGGACTAGCGGTACCCTACAATGAGCAGTTCTTC. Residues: CASSPGLAVPYNEQFF.

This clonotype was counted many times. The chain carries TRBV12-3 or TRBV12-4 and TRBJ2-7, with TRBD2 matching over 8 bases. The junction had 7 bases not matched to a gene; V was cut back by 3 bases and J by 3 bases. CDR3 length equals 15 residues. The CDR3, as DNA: TGTGCCAGCAGTTTCGGACTAGCCTCCCACTACGAGCAGTACTTC. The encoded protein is CASSFGLASHYEQYF.

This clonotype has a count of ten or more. Written as DNA, the CDR3 is TGTGCCGGATCCCTAGCGGGAAGCCAAGAGACCCAGTACTTC. Translated: CAGSLAGSQETQYF. The gene calls are TRBV2 and TRBJ2-5; TRBD2 agrees at 9 bases. CDR1 is SNHLY and CDR2 is FYNNEI in the germline V gene. This CDR3 is built from 14 residues. V shed 11 bases and J 1 base; nucleotides not matched to a gene: 8.

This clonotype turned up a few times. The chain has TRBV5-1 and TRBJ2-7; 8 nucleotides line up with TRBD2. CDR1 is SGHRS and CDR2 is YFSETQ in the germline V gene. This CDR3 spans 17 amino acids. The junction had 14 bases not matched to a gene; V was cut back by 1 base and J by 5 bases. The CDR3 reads CASSLFSVAGLANEQYF. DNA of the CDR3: TGCGCCAGCAGCTTGTTTTCGGTAGCGGGATTGGCGAACGAGCAGTACTTC.

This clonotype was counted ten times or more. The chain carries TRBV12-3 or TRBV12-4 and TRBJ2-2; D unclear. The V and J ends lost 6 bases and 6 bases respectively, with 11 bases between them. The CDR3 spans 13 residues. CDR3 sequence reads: CASSIDMSGELFF. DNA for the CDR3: TGTGCCAGCAGCATCGACATGTCCGGGGAGCTGTTTTTT.

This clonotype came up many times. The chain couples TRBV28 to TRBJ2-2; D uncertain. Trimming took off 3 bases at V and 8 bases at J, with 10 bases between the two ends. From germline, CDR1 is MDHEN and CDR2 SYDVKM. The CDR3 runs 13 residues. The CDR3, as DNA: TGTGCCAGCAGTTTTAATAACCGGGGGGAGCTGTTTTTT. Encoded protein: CASSFNNRGELFF.

CDR3 sequence: CASSQGLTSGRRETQYF. CDR3 DNA sequence: TGTGCCAGCAGCCAAGGTCTCACTAGCGGGAGGCGAGAGACCCAGTACTTC. The V call is TRBV4-2, the J call TRBJ2-5, with 12 nucleotides matching TRBD2. Unmatched junction bases numbered 7, after V lost 1 base and J lost 4 bases. The germline CDR1 and CDR2 sequences are LGHNA and YNFKEQ. This CDR3 is 17 amino acids long.

The CDR3 here is CASSRQELNTEAFF. The CDR3 nucleotides read TGTGCCAGCAGTCGACAGGAGCTTAACACTGAAGCTTTCTTT. The chain links TRBV3-1 to TRBJ1-1; maybe TRBD1 (6 bases). The CDR3 covers 14 residues. With 6 bases removed from V and 2 bases from J, the gap between germline ends came to 13 bases. Germline V gene data show CDR1 as LGHDT and CDR2 as YNNKEL (reference sequence).

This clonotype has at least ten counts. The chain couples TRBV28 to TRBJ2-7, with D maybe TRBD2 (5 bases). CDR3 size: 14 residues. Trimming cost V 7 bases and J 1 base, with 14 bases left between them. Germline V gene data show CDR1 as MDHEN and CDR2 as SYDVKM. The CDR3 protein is CASIPGSPSYEQYF. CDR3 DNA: TGTGCCAGCATCCCGGGATCTCCTTCCTACGAGCAGTACTTC.